Listed here is a single TCR beta chain. The antigen it recognizes is unknown. There are no base qualities to consult, and no much larger clone falls within one base. The data stem from a study of siplizumab effects on memory and regulatory T cells (dated by TCRdb to 2018 to 2020). General notes on the study: The effect of the anti-CD2 antibody siplizumab on alloreactive T-cell subsets was examined in allogeneic mixed lymphocyte reactions constructed from human PBMCs. What the research found in general, with its limitations: Because sequences below about 10^-5 frequency were poorly captured, only a minor fraction of alloreactive clones could be mapped to unstimulated subsets. No functional confirmation was obtained for the suppressive function of proliferating Tregs from siplizumab cultures. Among mappable alloreactive CD4+ clones, the Treg-derived fraction averaged about 75% with siplizumab versus roughly 30% in control reactions. A naive or memory phenotype could not be assigned to roughly 80-97% of proliferating CD4+ or CD8+ clones. Compared with memory T cells, unstimulated naive T cells appeared more diverse, and naive cells seemed to make a substantial contribution to the alloresponse. The cumulative frequency of alloreactive sequences that could be traced back to unstimulated CD4+ memory T cells was significantly reduced by siplizumab.

Receptor amplification or capture employed the immunoSEQ multiplex PCR assay. Each sample had some 94,000 TCR templates assayed by the deep sequencing platform. Genomic DNA extracted from sorted T cells was the material used for TCRbeta CDR3 sequencing. The original methods were these. The R programming language was used for clonal analysis of TCRbeta CDR3 data. Unstimulated samples were compared with post-reaction CFSE-low samples to define alloreactive CD4+ and CD8+ clones. Alloreactive CD4+ clones were assigned to regulatory or non-regulatory origin by matching sequences to sorted unstimulated Treg and non-Treg repertoires. The immuneACCESS repertoire file appears here via TCRdb, limited to in-frame rearrangements. These files lack a portion of the clones; in checked studies, under half of the deficit traces to unresolved V genes, and the cause of the others is not known. Clone size and the V and J calls come from that table; the DNA yielded D and trimming. This sample lists 110,000 or so clones; 85% to 95% were detected once. In total, the top ten clones hold approximately 0.17% of the sample.

According to the germline V gene (reference sequence), CDR1 reads GTSNPN and CDR2 reads SVGIG. The CDR3 numbers 13 residues from cysteine through phenylalanine. Only the CDR3 part of the read is kept: 39 bases, read in frame from the first base. V loses 2 bases at its end and J loses 7 bases; junction bases beyond the gene matches: 6. Sorted unstimulated T cells and proliferating T cells recovered from mixed lymphocyte reactions underwent TCRbeta CDR3 sequencing. Fresh whole blood from approximately ten HLA-typed healthy donors was used to isolate PBMCs. Unstimulated CD4+ non-regulatory T cells were FACS-sorted to map the origin of alloreactive clones.

Sequencing was performed on non-Treg CD4+ T cells sorted from blood. The sample's cell subset or site label, in plain terms: FACS-sorted unstimulated CD4+ non-regulatory T cells. The receptor comes from a human donor in good health. The rearranged segments are TRBV30 and TRBJ2-7; 9 nucleotides in the junction match TRBD1. The CDR3 protein sequence reads: CAWSRTGVGEQYF. In nucleotide form, the sequence is TGTGCCTGGAGTAGGACAGGGGTCGGGGAGCAGTACTTC.